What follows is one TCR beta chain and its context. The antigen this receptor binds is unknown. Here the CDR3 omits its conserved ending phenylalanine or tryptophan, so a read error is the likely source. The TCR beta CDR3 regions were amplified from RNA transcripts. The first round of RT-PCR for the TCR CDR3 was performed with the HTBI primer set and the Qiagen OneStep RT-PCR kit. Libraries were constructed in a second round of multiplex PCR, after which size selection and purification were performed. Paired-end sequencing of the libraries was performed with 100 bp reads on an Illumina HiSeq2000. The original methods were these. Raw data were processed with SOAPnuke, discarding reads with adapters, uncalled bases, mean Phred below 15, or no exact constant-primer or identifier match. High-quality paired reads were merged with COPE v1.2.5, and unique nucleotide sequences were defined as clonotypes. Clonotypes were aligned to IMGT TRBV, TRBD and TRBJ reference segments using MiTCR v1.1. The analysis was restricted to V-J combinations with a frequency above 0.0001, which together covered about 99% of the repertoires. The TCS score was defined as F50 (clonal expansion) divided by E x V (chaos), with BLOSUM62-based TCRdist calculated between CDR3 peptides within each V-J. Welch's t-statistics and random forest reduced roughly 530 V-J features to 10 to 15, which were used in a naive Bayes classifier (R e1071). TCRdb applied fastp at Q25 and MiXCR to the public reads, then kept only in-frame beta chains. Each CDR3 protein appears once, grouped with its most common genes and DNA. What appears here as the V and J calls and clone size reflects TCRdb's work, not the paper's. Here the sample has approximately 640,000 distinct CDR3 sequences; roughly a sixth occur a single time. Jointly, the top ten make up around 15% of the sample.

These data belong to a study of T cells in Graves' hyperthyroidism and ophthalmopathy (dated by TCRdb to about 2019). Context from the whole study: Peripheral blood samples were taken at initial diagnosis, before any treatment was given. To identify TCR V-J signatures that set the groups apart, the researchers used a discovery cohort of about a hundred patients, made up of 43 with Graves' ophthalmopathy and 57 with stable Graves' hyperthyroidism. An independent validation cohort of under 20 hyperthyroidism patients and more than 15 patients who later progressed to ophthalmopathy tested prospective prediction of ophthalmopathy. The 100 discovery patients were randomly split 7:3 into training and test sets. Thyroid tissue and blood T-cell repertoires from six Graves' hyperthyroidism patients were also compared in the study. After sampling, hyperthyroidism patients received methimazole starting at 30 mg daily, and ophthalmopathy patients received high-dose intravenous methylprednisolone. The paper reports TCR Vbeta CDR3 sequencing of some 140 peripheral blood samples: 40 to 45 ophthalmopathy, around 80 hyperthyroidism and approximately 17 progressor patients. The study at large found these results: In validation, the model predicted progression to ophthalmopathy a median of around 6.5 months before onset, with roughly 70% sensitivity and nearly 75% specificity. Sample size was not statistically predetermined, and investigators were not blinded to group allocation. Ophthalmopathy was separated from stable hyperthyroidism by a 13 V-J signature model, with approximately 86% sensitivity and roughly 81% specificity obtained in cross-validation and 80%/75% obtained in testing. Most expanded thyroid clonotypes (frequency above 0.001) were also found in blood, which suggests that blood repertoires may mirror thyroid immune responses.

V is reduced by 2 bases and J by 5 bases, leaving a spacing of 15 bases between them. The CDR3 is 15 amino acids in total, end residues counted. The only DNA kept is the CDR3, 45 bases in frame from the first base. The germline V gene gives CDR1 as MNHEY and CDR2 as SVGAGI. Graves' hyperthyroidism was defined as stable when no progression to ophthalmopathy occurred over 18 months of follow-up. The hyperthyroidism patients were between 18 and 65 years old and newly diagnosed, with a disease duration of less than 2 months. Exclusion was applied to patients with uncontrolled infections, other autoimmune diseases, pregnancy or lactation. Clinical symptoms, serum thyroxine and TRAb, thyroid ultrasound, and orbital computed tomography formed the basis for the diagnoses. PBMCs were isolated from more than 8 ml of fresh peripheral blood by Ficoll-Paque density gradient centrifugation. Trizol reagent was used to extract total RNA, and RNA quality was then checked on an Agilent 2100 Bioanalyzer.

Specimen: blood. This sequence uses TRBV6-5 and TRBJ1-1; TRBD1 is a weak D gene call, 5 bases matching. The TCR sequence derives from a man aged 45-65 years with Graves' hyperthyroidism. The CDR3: CASSYGPGRRTEAFL. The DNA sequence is TGTGCCAGCAGTTACGGGCCAGGGCGCAGAACTGAAGCTTTCCTT.